These 9 T cell receptor beta chains were all obtained from the same sample, sequenced in a study of blood T cell repertoires in COVID-19. Profiled with immunoSEQ multiplex PCR; TCRdb holds only in-frame clones, not every one. The table lists 150,000 to 200,000 clones, roughly 87% of them singletons. Input material: peripheral blood. The receptor set was obtained from a man between 18 and 35 years old who had recovered from COVID-19.

The chain uses TRBV7-2 and TRBJ2-1; 7 nucleotides agree with TRBD2. Germline V gene sequence: CDR1 SGHTA, CDR2 FQGNSA. The ends lost 3 bases at V and 7 bases at J; junction bases unmatched: 6. This CDR3 is 14 amino acids long. The CDR3 is CASSLGGPGNEQFF. CDR3 bases: TGTGCCAGCAGCTTGGGAGGGCCGGGGAATGAGCAGTTCTTC.

V gene TRBV5-1 combines with J gene TRBJ1-4; D not certain. V lost 0 bases and J 7 bases, leaving 13 bases between the germline ends. The CDR3 covers 15 residues. The germline V gene has CDR1 SGHRS and CDR2 YFSETQ. CDR3 loop: CASSLAGQYGEKLFF. The DNA of the CDR3 is TGCGCCAGCAGCTTGGCTGGGCAGTACGGTGAAAAACTGTTTTTT. The whole variable domain, remainder taken from reference TRBV5-1 and TRBJ1-4, is KAGVTQTPRYLIKTRGQQVTLSCSPISGHRSVSWYQQTPGQGLQFLFEYFSETQRNKGNFPGRFSGRQFSNSRSEMNVSTLELGDSALYLCASSLAGQYGEKLFFGSGTQLSVL.

The gene calls are TRBV5-6 and TRBJ2-7; D call uncertain. CDR1 and CDR2 (germline): SGHDT, YYEEEE. The ends were cut back, 0 bases at V and 1 base at J, with 8 bases in the middle. The CDR3 loop spans 14 amino acids. CDR3 nucleotide sequence: TGTGCCAGCAGCTTGGGAGTCCATTCCTACGAGCAGTACTTC. Amino acids: CASSLGVHSYEQYF.

The chain employs TRBV2 and TRBJ2-7; 7 positions agree with TRBD2. V lost 1 base and J lost 2; bases outside the gene matches: 8. Germline lookup yields CDR1 SNHLY and CDR2 FYNNEI. The CDR3 consists of 16 residues. CDR3 protein: CASSEGLALAAYEQYF. In nucleotides, the CDR3 is TGTGCCAGCAGTGAAGGACTAGCCCTCGCGGCCTACGAGCAGTACTTC. The variable domain in full, completed from reference TRBV2 and TRBJ2-7, reads EPEVTQTPSHQVTQMGQEVILRCVPISNHLYFYWYRQILGQKVEFLVSFYNNEISEKSEIFDDQFSVERPDGSNFTLKIRSTKLEDSAMYFCASSEGLALAAYEQYFGPGTRLTVT.

The J gene is TRBJ2-6, the V gene TRBV5-1, with D possibly TRBD1 on 6 matching bases. Trimming removed 0 bases at V and 0 bases at J, with 19 bases between. Germline assignment: CDR1 SGHRS and CDR2 YFSETQ. This CDR3 spans 20 amino acids. This CDR3 is CASSLAGHASGLSGANVLTF. The CDR3 coding sequence is TGCGCCAGCAGCTTGGCGGGACACGCTTCCGGACTCTCTGGGGCCAACGTCCTGACTTTC.

The chain is built from TRBV5-1 and TRBJ2-7, with D uncertain. V was cut by 7 bases and J by 3 bases, with 11 bases left in between. Germline CDR1 and CDR2: SGHRS and YFSETQ. The CDR3 loop spans 12 amino acids. CDR3 sequence: CASGPDNYEQYF. The CDR3 region has the DNA TGCGCCAGCGGCCCCGACAACTACGAGCAGTACTTC.

V and J are TRBV30 and TRBJ2-7, with a possible D match to TRBD1 (5 bases). V dropped 0 bases and J dropped 2 bases, with 23 bases sitting between them. The CDR3 has 18 residues. The germline V gene has CDR1 GTSNPN and CDR2 SVGIG (reference sequence). This CDR3 is CAWSVSGDATATTYEQYF. CDR3 nucleotide sequence: TGTGCCTGGAGTGTTTCAGGTGACGCGACAGCAACCACCTACGAGCAGTACTTC.

V and J are TRBV9 and TRBJ2-1; 9 bases are a match to TRBD1. Germline V gene lookup returns CDR1 SGDLS and CDR2 YYNGEE. Unmatched junction bases numbered 13, after V lost 0 bases and J lost 9 bases. This CDR3 is built from 17 residues. CDR3 coding DNA: TGTGCCAGCAGCGTAGCTAGTACAGGGGGCATGGGATCTGAGCAGTTCTTC. Residues: CASSVASTGGMGSEQFF.

The chain is built from TRBV5-1 and TRBJ2-1; D is unresolved. V was cut by 4 bases and J by 7 bases, with 6 bases left in between. The CDR3 consists of 11 residues. Germline assignment: CDR1 SGHRS and CDR2 YFSETQ. The CDR3 sequence is CASSPSNEQFF. The CDR3 DNA reads as TGCGCCAGCAGCCCGTCGAATGAGCAGTTCTTC.